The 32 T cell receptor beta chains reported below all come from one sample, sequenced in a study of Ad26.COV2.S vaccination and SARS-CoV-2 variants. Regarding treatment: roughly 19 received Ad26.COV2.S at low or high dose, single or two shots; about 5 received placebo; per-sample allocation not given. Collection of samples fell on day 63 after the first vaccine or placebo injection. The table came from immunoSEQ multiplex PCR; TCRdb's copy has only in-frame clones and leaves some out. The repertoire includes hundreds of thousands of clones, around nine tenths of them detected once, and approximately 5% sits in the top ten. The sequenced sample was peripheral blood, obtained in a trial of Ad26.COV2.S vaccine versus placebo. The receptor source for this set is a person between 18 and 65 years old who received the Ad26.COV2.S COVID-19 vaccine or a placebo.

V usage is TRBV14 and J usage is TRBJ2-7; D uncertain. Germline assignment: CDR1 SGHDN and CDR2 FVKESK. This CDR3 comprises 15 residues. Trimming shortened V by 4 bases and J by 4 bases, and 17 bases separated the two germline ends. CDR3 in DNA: TGTGCCAGCAGCCTGGGCACAGCTCTTTTTTACGAGCAGTACTTC. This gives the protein CASSLGTALFYEQYF.

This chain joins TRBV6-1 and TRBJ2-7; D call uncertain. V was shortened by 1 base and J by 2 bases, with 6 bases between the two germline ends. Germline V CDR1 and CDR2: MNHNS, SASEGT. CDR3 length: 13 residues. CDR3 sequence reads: CASSEGSPYEQYF. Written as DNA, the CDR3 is TGTGCCAGCAGTGAAGGGAGCCCCTACGAGCAGTACTTC.

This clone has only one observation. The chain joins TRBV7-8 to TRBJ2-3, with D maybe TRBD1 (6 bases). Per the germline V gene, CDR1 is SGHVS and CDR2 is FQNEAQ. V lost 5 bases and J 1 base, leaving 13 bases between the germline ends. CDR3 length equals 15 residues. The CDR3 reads CASSRSTGRTDTQYF. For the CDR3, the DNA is TGTGCCAGCAGCCGATCGACAGGACGCACAGATACGCAGTATTTT.

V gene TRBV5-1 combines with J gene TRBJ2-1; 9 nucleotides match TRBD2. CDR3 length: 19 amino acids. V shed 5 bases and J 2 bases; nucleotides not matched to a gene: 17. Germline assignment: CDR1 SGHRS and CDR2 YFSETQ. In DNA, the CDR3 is TGCGCCAGCAGTTCCAGAGCGGGGGGTGCCTTAGGGGCCTACAATGAGCAGTTCTTC. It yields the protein CASSSRAGGALGAYNEQFF.

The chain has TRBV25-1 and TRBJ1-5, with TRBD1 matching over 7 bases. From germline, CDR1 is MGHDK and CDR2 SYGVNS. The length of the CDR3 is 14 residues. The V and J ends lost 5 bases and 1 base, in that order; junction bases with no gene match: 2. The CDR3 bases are TGTGCCAGCAGTAAGGGACAGAGCAATCAGCCCCAGCATTTT. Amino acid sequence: CASSKGQSNQPQHF.

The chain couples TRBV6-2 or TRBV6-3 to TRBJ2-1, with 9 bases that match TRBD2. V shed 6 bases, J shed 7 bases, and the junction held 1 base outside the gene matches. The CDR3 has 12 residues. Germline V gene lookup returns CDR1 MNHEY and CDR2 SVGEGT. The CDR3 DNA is TGTGCCAGCAGCCTAGCGGGAAATGAGCAGTTCTTC. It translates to CASSLAGNEQFF.

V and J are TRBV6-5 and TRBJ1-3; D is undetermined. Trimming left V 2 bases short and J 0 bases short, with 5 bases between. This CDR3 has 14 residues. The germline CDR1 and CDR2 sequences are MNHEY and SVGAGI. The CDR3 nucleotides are TGTGCCAGCAGTTACGGGCCCTCTGGAAACACCATATATTTT. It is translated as CASSYGPSGNTIYF.

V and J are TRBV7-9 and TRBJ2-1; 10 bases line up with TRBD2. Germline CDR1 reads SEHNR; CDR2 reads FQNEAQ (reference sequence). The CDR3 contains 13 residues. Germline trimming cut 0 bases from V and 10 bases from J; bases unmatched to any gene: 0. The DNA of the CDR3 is TGTGCCAGCAGCTTAGCGACTAGCGGGGAGCAGTTCTTC. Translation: CASSLATSGEQFF.

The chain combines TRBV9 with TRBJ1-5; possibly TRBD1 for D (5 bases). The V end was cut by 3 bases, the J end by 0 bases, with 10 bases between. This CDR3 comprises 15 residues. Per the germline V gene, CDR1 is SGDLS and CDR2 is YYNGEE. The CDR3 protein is CASSEQGYSNQPQHF. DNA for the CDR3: TGTGCCAGCAGCGAGCAGGGATATAGCAATCAGCCCCAGCATTTT.

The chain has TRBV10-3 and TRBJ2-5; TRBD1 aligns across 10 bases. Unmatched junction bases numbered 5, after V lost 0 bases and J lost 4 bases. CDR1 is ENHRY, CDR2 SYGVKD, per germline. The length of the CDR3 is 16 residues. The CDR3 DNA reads TGTGCCATCAGTGAGTCAAAGGACAGGGGGATAGAGACCCAGTACTTC. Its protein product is CAISESKDRGIETQYF.

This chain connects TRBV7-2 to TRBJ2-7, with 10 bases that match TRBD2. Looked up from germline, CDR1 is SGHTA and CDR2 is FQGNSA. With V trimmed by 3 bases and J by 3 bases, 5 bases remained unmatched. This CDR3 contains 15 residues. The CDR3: CASSFGLAAVYEQYF. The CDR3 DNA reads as TGTGCCAGCAGCTTTGGACTAGCGGCCGTCTACGAGCAGTACTTC.

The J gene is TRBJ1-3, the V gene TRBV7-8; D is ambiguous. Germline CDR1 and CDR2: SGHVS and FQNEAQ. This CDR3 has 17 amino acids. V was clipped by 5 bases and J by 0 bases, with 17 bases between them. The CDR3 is CASSPSRVLSSGNTIYF. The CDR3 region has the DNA TGTGCCAGCAGCCCCTCCCGGGTCCTGAGCTCTGGAAACACCATATATTTT.

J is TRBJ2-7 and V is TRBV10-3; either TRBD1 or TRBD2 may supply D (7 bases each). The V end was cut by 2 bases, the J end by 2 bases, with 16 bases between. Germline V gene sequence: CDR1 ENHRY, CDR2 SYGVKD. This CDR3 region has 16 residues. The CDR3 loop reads CAISEDREGPAYEQYF. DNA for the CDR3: TGTGCCATCAGTGAGGACAGGGAGGGACCCGCCTACGAGCAGTACTTC.

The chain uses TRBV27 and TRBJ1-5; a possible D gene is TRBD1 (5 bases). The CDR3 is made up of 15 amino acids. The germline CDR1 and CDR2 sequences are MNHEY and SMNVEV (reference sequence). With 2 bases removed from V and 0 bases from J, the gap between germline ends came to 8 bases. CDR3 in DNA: TGTGCCAGCAGTTTACGGGGGTATAGCAATCAGCCCCAGCATTTT. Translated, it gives CASSLRGYSNQPQHF.

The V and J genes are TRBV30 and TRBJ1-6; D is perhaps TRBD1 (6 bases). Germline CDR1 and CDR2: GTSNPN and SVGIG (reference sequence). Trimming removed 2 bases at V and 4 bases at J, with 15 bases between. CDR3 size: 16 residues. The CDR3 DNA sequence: TGTGCCTGGAGTAGAGACCGACAGGCATATAATTCACCCCTCCACTTT. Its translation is CAWSRDRQAYNSPLHF.

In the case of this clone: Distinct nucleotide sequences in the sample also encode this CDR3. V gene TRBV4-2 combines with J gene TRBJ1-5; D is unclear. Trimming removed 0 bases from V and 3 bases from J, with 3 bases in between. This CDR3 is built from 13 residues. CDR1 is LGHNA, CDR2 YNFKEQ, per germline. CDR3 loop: CASSQDLNQPQHF. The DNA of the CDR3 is TGTGCCAGCAGCCAAGATCTCAATCAGCCCCAGCATTTT.

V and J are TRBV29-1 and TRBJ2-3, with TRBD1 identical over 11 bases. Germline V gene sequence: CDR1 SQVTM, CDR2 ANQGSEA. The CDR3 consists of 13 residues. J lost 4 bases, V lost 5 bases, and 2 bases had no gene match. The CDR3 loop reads CSVMGQGADTQYF. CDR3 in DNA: TGCAGCGTTATGGGACAGGGGGCAGATACGCAGTATTTT.

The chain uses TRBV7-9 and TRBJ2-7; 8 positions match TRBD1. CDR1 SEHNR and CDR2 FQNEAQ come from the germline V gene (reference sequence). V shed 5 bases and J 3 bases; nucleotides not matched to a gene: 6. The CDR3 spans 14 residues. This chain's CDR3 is CASSRTGNLYEQYF. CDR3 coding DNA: TGTGCCAGCAGCAGGACAGGGAATCTCTACGAGCAGTACTTC.

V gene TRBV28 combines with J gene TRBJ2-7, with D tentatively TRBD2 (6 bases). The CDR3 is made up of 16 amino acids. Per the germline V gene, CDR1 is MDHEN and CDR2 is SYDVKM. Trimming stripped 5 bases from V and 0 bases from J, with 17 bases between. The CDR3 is CASSPTGTQSSYEQYF. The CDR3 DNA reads TGTGCCAGCAGTCCCACCGGGACTCAGAGCTCCTACGAGCAGTACTTC.

The CDR3 region is CASSLAPGQGRETQYF. CDR3 DNA sequence: TGTGCCAGCAGCTTAGCTCCGGGACAGGGGCGGGAGACCCAGTACTTC. V usage is TRBV7-2 and J usage is TRBJ2-5, with 10 bases that match TRBD1. The CDR3 runs 16 residues. Unmatched junction bases numbered 6, after V lost 0 bases and J lost 5 bases. In germline, CDR1 is SGHTA, CDR2 FQGNSA.

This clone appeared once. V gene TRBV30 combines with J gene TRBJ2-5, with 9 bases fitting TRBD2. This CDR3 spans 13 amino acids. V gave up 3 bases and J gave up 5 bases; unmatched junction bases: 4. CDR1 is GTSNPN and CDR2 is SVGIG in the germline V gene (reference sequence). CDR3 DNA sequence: TGTGCCTGGAGGATAAGCGGGGGGGAGACCCAGTACTTC. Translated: CAWRISGGETQYF.

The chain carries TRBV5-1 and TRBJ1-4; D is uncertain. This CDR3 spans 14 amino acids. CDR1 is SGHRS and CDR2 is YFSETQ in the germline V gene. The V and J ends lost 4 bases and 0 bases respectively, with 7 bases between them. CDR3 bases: TGCGCCAGCAGCCCCTCGCCAACTAATGAAAAACTGTTTTTT. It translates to CASSPSPTNEKLFF.

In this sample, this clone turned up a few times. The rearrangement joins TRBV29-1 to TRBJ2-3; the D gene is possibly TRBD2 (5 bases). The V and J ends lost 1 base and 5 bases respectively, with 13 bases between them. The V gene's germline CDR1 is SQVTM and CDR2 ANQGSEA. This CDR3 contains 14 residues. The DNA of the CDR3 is TGCAGCGTTGAAGGTAGCGCGGGTCTAGATACGCAGTATTTT. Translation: CSVEGSAGLDTQYF.

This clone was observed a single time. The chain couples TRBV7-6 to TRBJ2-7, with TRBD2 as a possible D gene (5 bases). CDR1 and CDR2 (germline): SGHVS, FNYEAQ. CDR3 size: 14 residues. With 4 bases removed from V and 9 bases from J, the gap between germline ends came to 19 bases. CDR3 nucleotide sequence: TGTGCCAGCAGCTCCTTAGAGGGCAGCCTCGGGCAGTACTTC. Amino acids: CASSSLEGSLGQYF.

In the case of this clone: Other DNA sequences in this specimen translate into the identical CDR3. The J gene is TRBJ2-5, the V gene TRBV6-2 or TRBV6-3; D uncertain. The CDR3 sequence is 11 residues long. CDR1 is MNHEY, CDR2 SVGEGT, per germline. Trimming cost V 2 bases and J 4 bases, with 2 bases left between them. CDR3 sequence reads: CASSYTETQYF. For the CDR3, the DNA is TGTGCCAGCAGTTACACAGAGACCCAGTACTTC.

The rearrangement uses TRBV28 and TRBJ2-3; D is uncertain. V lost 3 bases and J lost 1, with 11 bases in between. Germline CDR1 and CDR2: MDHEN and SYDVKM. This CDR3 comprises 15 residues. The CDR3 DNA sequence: TGTGCCAGCAGTTTTCTGACATCGGGCACAGATACGCAGTATTTT. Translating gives CASSFLTSGTDTQYF.

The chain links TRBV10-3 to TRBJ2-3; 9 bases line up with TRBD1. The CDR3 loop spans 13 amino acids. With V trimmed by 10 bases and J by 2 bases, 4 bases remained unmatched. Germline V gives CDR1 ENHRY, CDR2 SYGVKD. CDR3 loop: CATRDRDTDTQYF. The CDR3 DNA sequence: TGTGCCACCAGGGACAGGGACACAGATACGCAGTATTTT.

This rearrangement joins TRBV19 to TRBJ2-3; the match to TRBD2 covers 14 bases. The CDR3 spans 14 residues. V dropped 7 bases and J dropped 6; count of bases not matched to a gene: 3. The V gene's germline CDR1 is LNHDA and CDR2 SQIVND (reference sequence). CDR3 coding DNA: TGTGCCAGTAAGACTAGCGGGAGGGAGGATACGCAGTATTTT. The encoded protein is CASKTSGREDTQYF.

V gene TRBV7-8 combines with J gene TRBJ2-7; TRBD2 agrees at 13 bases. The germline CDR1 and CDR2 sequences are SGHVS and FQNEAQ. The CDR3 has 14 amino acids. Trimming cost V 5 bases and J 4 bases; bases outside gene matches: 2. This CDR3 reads CASSAGLAGYEQYF. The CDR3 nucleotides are TGTGCCAGCAGCGCGGGACTAGCGGGGTACGAGCAGTACTTC.

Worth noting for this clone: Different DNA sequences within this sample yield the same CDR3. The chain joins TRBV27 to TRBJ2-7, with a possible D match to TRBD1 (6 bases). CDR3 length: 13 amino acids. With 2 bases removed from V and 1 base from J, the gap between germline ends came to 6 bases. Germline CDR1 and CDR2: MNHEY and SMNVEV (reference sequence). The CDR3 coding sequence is TGTGCCAGCAGTTTAACAGGGTCCTACGAGCAGTACTTC. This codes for CASSLTGSYEQYF.

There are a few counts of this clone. Here the CDR3 reads CASSPQGYQPQHF. CDR3 bases: TGTGCCAGTAGTCCTCAGGGGTATCAGCCCCAGCATTTT. The rearrangement joins TRBV19 to TRBJ1-5; maybe TRBD1 (6 bases). V lost 5 bases to trimming and J lost 5 bases, with 10 bases between them. The CDR3 loop spans 13 amino acids. Germline-derived CDR1 and CDR2 are LNHDA and SQIVND (reference sequence).

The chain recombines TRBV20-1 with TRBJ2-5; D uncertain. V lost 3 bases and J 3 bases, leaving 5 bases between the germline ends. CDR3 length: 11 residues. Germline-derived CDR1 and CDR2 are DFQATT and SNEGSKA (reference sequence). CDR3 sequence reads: CSASPEETQYF. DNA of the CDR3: TGCAGTGCTAGTCCTGAAGAGACCCAGTACTTC.